This TCR beta chain appears in the sequencing data of a study of T cells after posttransplantation cyclophosphamide. This clone occurred many times. Antigen specificity is unknown. TCRdb's copy holds only in-frame clones and misses some; the assay was immunoSEQ multiplex PCR. The sample contains tens of thousands of clones, none of them singletons. Peripheral blood was collected from the related graft donor on the marrow donation day. Regarding the study as a whole: TRB overlap between skin or GI tissue T cells and blood was limited. Donor-recipient repertoire similarity was low at 1-2 months, rising over year one. Recipient CMV seropositivity and CMV reactivation strongly tracked TRB clonality.

This TCR was sampled from a man over 45 in good health, CMV-negative, and a related stem cell transplant donor. The sequencing input was PBMCs.

CDR3 nucleotides: TGCGCCAGCAGCTGGGGGACAGGGTCGGGGATCTACGAGCAGTACTTC. As protein: CASSWGTGSGIYEQYF. This chain links TRBV5-1 with TRBJ2-7; 9 bases align to TRBD1. Trimming at V came to 3 bases and at J to 3 bases, leaving 10 bases not matched to a gene. Germline V CDR1 and CDR2: SGHRS, YFSETQ. The CDR3 has 16 amino acids.